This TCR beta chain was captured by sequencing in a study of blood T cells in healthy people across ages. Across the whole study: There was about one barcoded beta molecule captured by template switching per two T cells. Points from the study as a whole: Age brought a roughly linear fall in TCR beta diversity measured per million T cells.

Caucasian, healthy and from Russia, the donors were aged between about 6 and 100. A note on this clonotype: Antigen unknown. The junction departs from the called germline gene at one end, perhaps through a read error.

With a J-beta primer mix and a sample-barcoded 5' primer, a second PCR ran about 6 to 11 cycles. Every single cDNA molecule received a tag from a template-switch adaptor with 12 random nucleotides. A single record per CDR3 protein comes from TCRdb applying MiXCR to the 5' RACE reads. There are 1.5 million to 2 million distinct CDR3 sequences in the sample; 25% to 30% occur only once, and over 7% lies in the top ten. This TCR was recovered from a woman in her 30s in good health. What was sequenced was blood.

CDR3 bases: TGCGCTGTGGGGACAGCCGGGGAGCTGTTTTTT. It codes for CAVGTAGELFF. The chain employs TRBV6-6 and TRBJ2-2, with TRBD1 matching over 7 bases. There are 11 residues in the CDR3. Germline V lookup: CDR1 MNHNY, CDR2 SVGAGI (reference sequence).